This TCR beta chain was found in a study of human T cells and chemical hapten exposure. On the study more broadly: Sensitization was performed using 2% DPC on an approximately 2 cm by approximately 2 cm upper inner arm skin site. Patients, predominantly female, presented with alopecia areata, totalis or universalis.

The time point denotes: pre-sensitization, week 0. Stated treatment: therapeutic diphenylcyclopropenone sensitization with weekly scalp DPC. Blood sampling occurred before each patch-test application. One entry per CDR3 protein, called by TCRdb with MiXCR from the RACE reads. The table has some 51,000 distinct CDR3 sequences, about 9.4% seen once; the top ten hold 14%. The CDR3 has 15 residues. The V and J ends lost 6 bases and 4 bases, in that order; junction bases with no gene match: 6. The rearrangement links TRBV12-3 or TRBV12-4 to TRBJ1-4, with 9 bases matching TRBD1. The sequence was collected from a woman aged 35 to 49 with alopecia areata. Some clones in this sample may be carry-over from other donors' samples. The sample consisted of whole blood, taken in connection with sensitization to the hapten diphenylcyclopropenone (DPC). CDR3 DNA: TGTGCCAGCAGACACAGGGGGCGAAATAATGAAAAACTGTTTTTT. It encodes CASRHRGRNNEKLFF.